Presented here are 15 T cell receptor beta chains from one specimen sequenced in a study of post-analysis software for immune sequencing data. Study findings and constraints: Controls had lower frequencies than patients of roughly five TRBV segments, which included TRBV5-6, TRBV5-1 and TRBV20-1.

Unique molecular identifiers were carried by the TCR beta cDNA libraries. MiXCR, run by TCRdb on the PCR reads, gives a single entry per CDR3 protein. The data contain 450,000 to 650,000 distinct CDR3 sequences, 44% of them singletons. The antigens of these receptors remain unknown. The sample was blood. The receptor source for this set is a girl under 18 with multiple sclerosis.

The chain has TRBV7-8 and TRBJ2-7, with 10 bases fitting TRBD1. J lost 6 bases, V lost 4 bases, and 6 bases had no gene match. The CDR3 length is 14 residues. Germline loops: CDR1 SGHVS, CDR2 FQNEAQ. The CDR3 DNA reads as TGTGCCAGCAGCTCCTCGGGGACAGGGGTCGAGCAGTACTTC. This translates into CASSSSGTGVEQYF.

Only a few counts were recorded for this clonotype. V usage is TRBV11-3 and J usage is TRBJ1-2, with D uncertain. CDR3 length: 12 residues. CDR1 is SGHNT, CDR2 YENEEA, per germline. Trimming stripped 10 bases from V and 0 bases from J, with 9 bases between. The CDR3 spells CATKSSNYGYTF. The CDR3 DNA reads TGTGCCACCAAGAGCTCTAACTATGGCTACACCTTC.

This clonotype was seen a few times. The chain carries TRBV21-1 and TRBJ2-3; the table calls TRBD2, which could not be checked here. TRBV21-1 is a recognized pseudogene. CDR3 length equals 15 residues. The CDR3 nucleotides are TGTGCCAGCAGCCCGACTAGCGGGGACACAGATACGCAGTATTTT. Protein: CASSPTSGDTDTQYF.

This clonotype was counted a few times. This rearrangement joins TRBV5-1 to TRBJ2-7; D might be TRBD1 (5 bases). Per the germline V gene, CDR1 is SGHRS and CDR2 is YFSETQ. The CDR3 spans 14 residues. V was trimmed by 4 bases and J by 2 bases, leaving 13 bases between them. The CDR3 bases are TGCGCCAGCAGCCAGGGCTCCCACACCTACGAGCAGTACTTC. It translates to CASSQGSHTYEQYF.

The chain joins TRBV11-2 to TRBJ2-1; 8 nucleotides line up with TRBD2. From germline, CDR1 is SGHAT and CDR2 FQNNGV. V dropped 3 bases and J dropped 7; count of bases not matched to a gene: 8. The CDR3 totals 15 residues. The CDR3 loop is CASSLSGGRGNEQFF. As DNA, the CDR3 is TGTGCCAGCAGCTTGAGCGGGGGCCGAGGGAATGAGCAGTTCTTC.

This clonotype appeared many times. The V call is TRBV7-8, the J call TRBJ2-5; TRBD2 aligns across 12 bases. Germline V gives CDR1 SGHVS, CDR2 FQNEAQ. Trimming took 3 bases from V and 4 from J; bases not matched to a gene: 6. This CDR3 contains 16 residues. The CDR3 DNA reads as TGTGCCAGCAGCTTCTCAGAGGGACTAGCGGGAGAGACCCAGTACTTC. The encoded protein is CASSFSEGLAGETQYF.

This clonotype was seen a few times. The rearrangement links TRBV7-9 to TRBJ1-2, with D unresolved. V lost 0 bases and J 0 bases, leaving 5 bases between the germline ends. The CDR3 has 14 residues. Germline V CDR1 and CDR2: SEHNR, FQNEAQ (reference sequence). CDR3 sequence: CASSLAGTNYGYTF. The CDR3 nucleotides read TGTGCCAGCAGCTTAGCCGGAACTAACTATGGCTACACCTTC.

The CDR3 nucleotides are TGTGCCAGCAGTGAGGGGACTAGCGGGAGGTCGCAGTATTTT. Translation: CASSEGTSGRSQYF. The chain joins TRBV2 to TRBJ2-3, with 15 bases matching TRBD2. CDR1 SNHLY and CDR2 FYNNEI come from the germline V gene. After removal of 3 bases from V and 10 bases from J, the junction contained 2 bases not matched to a gene. The CDR3 totals 14 residues.

V and J are TRBV2 and TRBJ1-2; 9 bases agree with TRBD1. The CDR3 loop spans 14 amino acids. Germline assignment: CDR1 SNHLY and CDR2 FYNNEI. V lost 8 bases, J lost 3 bases, and 7 bases stayed unmatched. CDR3 sequence: CASRRTGAYYGYTF. The DNA for the CDR3 is TGTGCCAGCCGACGGACAGGGGCCTACTATGGCTACACCTTC.

The chain has TRBV5-5 and TRBJ1-1; D unresolved. With 2 bases removed from V and 2 bases from J, the gap between germline ends came to 7 bases. This CDR3 has 13 residues. Germline V gene lookup returns CDR1 SGHKS and CDR2 YYEKEE (reference sequence). Written as DNA, the CDR3 is TGTGCCAGCAGCTTTCGAATTAACACTGAAGCTTTCTTT. This sequence encodes CASSFRINTEAFF.

The rearrangement uses TRBV7-2 and TRBJ2-4; the D gene is possibly TRBD1 (6 bases). With the DNA end fitting TRBJ2-7 better, the J assignment may be wrong. The CDR3 spans 15 residues. The germline CDR1 and CDR2 sequences are SGHTA and FQGNSA. The CDR3 DNA is TGTGCCAGCAGCTTAGTGCCGACAGGAAACTACGAGCAGTACTTC. It encodes CASSLVPTGNYEQYF.

The chain is built from TRBV12-3 or TRBV12-4 and TRBJ2-1; 7 bases map to TRBD2. V lost 6 bases to trimming and J lost 10 bases; unmatched junction nucleotides: 9. This CDR3 comprises 13 residues. For the CDR3, the DNA is TGTGCCAGCAGCTCTAATCTACTAGCGGAGCAGTTCTTC. Translated: CASSSNLLAEQFF.

The gene calls are TRBV12-3 or TRBV12-4 and TRBJ2-7, with 8 bases identical to TRBD2. J was trimmed by 3 bases and V by 5 bases; bases with no gene match: 9. This CDR3 is built from 15 residues. CDR3 in DNA: TGTGCCAGCAGTCCGGGGGGACTAGGTCTCTACGAGCAGTACTTC. As protein: CASSPGGLGLYEQYF.

The chain combines TRBV12-3 or TRBV12-4 with TRBJ2-7; D is uncertain. The CDR3 length is 12 residues. V was pared by 1 base and J by 7 bases, with 8 bases between. In DNA, the CDR3 is TGTGCCAGCAGTTTAGTCAGCTTGGAGCAGTACTTC. Protein sequence: CASSLVSLEQYF.

The chain carries TRBV4-1 and TRBJ1-2; 8 bases line up with TRBD1. Germline V gene lookup returns CDR1 MGHRA and CDR2 YSYEKL. The trim removed 4 bases at V and 3 bases at J, leaving 7 bases unmatched. The CDR3 extends over 15 amino acids. The CDR3 sequence: CASSLRAGGDYGYTF. The CDR3 nucleotides read TGCGCCAGCAGCCTACGGGCAGGGGGCGACTATGGCTACACCTTC.